This T cell receptor beta chain was identified in a study of cytomegalovirus exposure and HLA in healthy donors. Germline CDR1 reads MNHNS; CDR2 reads SASEGT. This CDR3 spans 14 amino acids. Germline trimming cut 4 bases from V and 10 bases from J; bases unmatched to any gene: 9. The PCR made use of 60 Vbeta and 13 Jbeta primers. The table came from immunoSEQ multiplex PCR; TCRdb's copy has only in-frame clones and leaves some out. The sample holds under 250,000 clones, over 80% seen once. This clone appeared a few times. The receptor comes from a boy aged 2-9 years in good health and CMV-seronegative. The chain uses TRBV6-1 and TRBJ1-2; 10 nucleotides align to TRBD1. The sample was PBMCs. CDR3 protein: CASSGDRGPHLYTF. The CDR3 nucleotides read TGTGCCAGCAGTGGAGACAGGGGGCCACATCTCTACACCTTC.